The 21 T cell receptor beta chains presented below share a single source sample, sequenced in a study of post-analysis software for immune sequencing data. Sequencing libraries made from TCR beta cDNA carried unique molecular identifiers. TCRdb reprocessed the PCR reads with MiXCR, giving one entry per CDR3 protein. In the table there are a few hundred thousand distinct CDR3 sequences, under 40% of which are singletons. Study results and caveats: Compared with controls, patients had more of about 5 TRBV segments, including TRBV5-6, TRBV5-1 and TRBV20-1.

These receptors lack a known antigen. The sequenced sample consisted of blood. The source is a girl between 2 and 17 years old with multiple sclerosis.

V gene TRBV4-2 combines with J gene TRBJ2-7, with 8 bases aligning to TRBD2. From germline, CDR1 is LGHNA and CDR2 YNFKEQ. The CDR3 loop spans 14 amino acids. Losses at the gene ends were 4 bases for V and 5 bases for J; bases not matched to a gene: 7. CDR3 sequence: CASSPSGTSNEQYF. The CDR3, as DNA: TGTGCCAGCAGCCCCTCCGGGACTAGTAACGAGCAGTACTTC.

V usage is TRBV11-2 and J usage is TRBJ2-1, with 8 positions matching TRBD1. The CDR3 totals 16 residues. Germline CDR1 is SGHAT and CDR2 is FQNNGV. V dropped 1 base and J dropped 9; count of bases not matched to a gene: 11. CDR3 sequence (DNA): TGTGCCAGCAGCTTAGTCCCAGGGGGCCTTTTAATTGAGCAGTTCTTC. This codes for CASSLVPGGLLIEQFF.

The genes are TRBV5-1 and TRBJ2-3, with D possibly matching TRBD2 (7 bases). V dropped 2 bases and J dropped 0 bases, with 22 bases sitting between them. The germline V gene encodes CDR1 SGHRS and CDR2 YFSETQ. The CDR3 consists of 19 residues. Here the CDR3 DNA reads TGCGCCAGCAGCTTTCTAGTCCCTCGCGGGGGCTCTAGCACAGATACGCAGTATTTT. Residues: CASSFLVPRGGSSTDTQYF.

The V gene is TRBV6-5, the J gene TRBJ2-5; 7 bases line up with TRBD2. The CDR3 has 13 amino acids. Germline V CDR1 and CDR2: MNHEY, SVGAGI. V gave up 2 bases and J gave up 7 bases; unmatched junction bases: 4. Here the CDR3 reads CASSYGGVTTQYF. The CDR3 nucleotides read TGTGCCAGCAGTTACGGGGGGGTGACGACCCAGTACTTC.

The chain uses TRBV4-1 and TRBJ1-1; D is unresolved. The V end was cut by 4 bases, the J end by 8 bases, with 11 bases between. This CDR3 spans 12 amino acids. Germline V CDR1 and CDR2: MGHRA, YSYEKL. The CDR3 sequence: CASSPGGPEAFF. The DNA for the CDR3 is TGCGCCAGCAGCCCTGGCGGGCCCGAAGCTTTCTTT.

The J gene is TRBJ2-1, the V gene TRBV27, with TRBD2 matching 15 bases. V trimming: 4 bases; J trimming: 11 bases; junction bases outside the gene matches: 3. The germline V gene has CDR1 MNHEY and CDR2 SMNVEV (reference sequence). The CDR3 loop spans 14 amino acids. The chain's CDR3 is CASSSGLAGGQQFF. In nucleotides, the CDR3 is TGTGCCAGCAGTTCTGGACTAGCGGGGGGGCAGCAGTTCTTC.

The CDR3 reads CASSPHGGVMNTQYF. CDR3 DNA: TGTGCCAGCAGTCCCCACGGGGGGGTGATGAATACGCAGTATTTT. The gene calls are TRBV5-5 and TRBJ2-3; 8 nucleotides agree with TRBD2. The V and J ends lost 5 bases and 7 bases, in that order; junction bases with no gene match: 12. Germline values: CDR1 SGHKS, CDR2 YYEKEE (reference sequence). CDR3 size: 15 residues.

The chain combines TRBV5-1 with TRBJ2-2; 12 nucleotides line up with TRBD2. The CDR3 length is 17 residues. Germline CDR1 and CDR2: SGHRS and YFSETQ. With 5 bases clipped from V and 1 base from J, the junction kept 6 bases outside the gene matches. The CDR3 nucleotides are TGCGCCAGCAGTTACGGACTAGCGGGACTGAACACCGGGGAGCTGTTTTTT. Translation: CASSYGLAGLNTGELFF.

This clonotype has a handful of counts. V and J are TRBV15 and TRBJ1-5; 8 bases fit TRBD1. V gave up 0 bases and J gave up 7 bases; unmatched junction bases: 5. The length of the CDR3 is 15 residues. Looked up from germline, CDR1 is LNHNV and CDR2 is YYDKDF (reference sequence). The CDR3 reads CATSRDRTGRQPQHF. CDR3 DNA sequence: TGTGCCACCAGCAGAGATAGGACAGGGCGACAGCCCCAGCATTTT.

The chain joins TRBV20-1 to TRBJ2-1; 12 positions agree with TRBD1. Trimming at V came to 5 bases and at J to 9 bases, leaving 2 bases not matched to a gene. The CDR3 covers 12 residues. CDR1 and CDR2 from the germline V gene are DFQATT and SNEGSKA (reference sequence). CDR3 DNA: TGCAGTGCTGGGGACAGGGGGCTTGAGCAGTTCTTC. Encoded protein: CSAGDRGLEQFF.

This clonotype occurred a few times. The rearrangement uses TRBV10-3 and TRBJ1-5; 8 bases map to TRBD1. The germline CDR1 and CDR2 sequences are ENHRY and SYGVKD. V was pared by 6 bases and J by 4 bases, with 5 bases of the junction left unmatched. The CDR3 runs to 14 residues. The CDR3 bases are TGTGCCATCAGACAGGGGGAAACTAATCAGCCCCAGCATTTT. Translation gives CAIRQGETNQPQHF.

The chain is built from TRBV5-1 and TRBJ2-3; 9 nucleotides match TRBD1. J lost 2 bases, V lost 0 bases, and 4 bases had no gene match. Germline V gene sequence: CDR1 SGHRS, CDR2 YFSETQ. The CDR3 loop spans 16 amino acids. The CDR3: CASSLEGQGFTDTQYF. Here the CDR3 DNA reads TGCGCCAGCAGCTTGGAGGGACAGGGATTCACAGATACGCAGTATTTT.

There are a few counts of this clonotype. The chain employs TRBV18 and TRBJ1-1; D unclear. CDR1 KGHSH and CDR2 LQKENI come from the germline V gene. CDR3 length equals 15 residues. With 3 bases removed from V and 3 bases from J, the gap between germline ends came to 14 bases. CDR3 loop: CASSPSRGRDTEAFF. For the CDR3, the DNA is TGTGCCAGCTCACCCTCCCGTGGACGGGACACTGAAGCTTTCTTT.

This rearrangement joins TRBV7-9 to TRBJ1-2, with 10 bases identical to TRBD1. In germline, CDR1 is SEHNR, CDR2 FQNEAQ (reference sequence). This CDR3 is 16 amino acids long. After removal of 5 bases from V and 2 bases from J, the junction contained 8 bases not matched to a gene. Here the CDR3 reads CASSPPGQGGNYGYTF. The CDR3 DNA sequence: TGTGCCAGCAGCCCTCCCGGACAGGGGGGAAACTATGGCTACACCTTC. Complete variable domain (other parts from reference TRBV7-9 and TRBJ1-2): DTGVSQNPRHKITKRGQNVTFRCDPISEHNRLYWYRQTLGQGPEFLTYFQNEAQLEKSRLLSDRFSAERPKGSFSTLEIQRTEQGDSAMYLCASSPPGQGGNYGYTFGSGTRLTVV.

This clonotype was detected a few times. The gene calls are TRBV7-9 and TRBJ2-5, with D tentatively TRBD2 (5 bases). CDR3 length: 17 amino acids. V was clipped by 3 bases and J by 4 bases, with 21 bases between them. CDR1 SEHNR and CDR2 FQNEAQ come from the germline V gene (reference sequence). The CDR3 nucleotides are TGTGCCAGCAGCTTGACCCTAGCTATAGGTTTAAGAGAGACCCAGTACTTC. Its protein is CASSLTLAIGLRETQYF. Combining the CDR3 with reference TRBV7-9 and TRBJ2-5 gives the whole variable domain DTGVSQNPRHKITKRGQNVTFRCDPISEHNRLYWYRQTLGQGPEFLTYFQNEAQLEKSRLLSDRFSAERPKGSFSTLEIQRTEQGDSAMYLCASSLTLAIGLRETQYFGPGTRLLVL.

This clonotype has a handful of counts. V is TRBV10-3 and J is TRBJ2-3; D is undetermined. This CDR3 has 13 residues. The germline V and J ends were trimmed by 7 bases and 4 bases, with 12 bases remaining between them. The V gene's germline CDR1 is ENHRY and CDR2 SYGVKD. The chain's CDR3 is CAINSKVSDTQYF. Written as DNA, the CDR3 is TGTGCCATCAATTCGAAGGTCTCAGATACGCAGTATTTT.

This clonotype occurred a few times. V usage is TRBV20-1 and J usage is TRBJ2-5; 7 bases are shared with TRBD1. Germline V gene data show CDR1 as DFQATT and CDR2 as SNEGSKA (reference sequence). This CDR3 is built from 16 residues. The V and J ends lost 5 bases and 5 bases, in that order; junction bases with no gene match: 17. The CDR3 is CSAGPPGQLLAETQYF. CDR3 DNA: TGCAGTGCTGGACCGCCGGGACAGCTTTTAGCGGAGACCCAGTACTTC.

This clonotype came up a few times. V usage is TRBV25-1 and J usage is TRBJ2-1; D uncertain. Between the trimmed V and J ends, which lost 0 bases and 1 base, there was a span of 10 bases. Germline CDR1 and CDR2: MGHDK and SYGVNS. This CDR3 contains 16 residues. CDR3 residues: CASSEYRVGSYNEQFF. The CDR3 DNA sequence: TGTGCCAGCAGTGAATATAGAGTTGGGTCCTACAATGAGCAGTTCTTC.

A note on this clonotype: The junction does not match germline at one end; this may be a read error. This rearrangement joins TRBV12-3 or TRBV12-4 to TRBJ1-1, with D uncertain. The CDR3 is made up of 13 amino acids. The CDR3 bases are TGTGTCAGCAGCTCAGGCGTCTTATCTGAAGCTTTCTTT. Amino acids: CVSSSGVLSEAFF.

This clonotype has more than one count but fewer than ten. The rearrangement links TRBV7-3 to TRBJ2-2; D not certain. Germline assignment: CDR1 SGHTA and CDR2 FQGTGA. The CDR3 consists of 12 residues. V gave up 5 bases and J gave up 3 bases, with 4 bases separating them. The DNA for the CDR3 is TGTGCCAGCAGCCCCCACACCGGGGAGCTGTTTTTT. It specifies CASSPHTGELFF.

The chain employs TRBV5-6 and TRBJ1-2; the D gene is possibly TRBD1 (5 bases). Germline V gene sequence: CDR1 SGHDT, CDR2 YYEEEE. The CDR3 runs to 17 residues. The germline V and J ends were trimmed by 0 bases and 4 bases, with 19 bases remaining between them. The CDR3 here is CASSLAGDPSTSYGYTF. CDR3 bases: TGTGCCAGCAGCTTGGCCGGGGACCCCTCCACCTCCTATGGCTACACCTTC.